These 18 T cell receptor beta chains were all obtained from the same sample, sequenced in a study of neurological immune-mediated disorders. One entry per CDR3 protein results from TCRdb running MiXCR on the 5' RACE reads. The table has about 48,000 distinct CDR3 sequences, over 20% seen once; the top ten hold 23%. The sequenced sample was PBMCs. These receptors originate from a woman in her 70s in good health.

This clonotype came up many times. V and J are TRBV7-2 and TRBJ2-1; D is possibly TRBD1 (6 bases). The CDR3 totals 15 residues. V lost 7 bases and J 1 base, leaving 14 bases between the germline ends. Germline CDR1 reads SGHTA; CDR2 reads FQGNSA. The DNA of the CDR3 is TGTGCCAGCACCAGGGCAGGGGATTCCTACAATGAGCAGTTCTTC. Encoded protein: CASTRAGDSYNEQFF.

This rearrangement joins TRBV5-6 to TRBJ1-1, with D possibly being TRBD1 (5 bases). Trimming took 7 bases from V and 7 from J, leaving 14 bases between them. Germline CDR1 and CDR2: SGHDT and YYEEEE. The CDR3 runs 12 residues. This CDR3 reads CASPGGYLEAFF. The DNA of the CDR3 is TGTGCCAGCCCGGGGGGATATCTTGAAGCTTTCTTT. Variable domain in full (rest from reference TRBV5-6 and TRBJ1-1): DAGVTQSPTHLIKTRGQQVTLRCSPKSGHDTVSWYQQALGQGPQFIFQYYEEEERQRGNFPDRFSGHQFPNYSSELNVNALLLGDSALYLCASPGGYLEAFFGQGTRLTVV.

This clonotype occurred many times. V is TRBV5-1 and J is TRBJ2-1, with 8 bases lining up with TRBD2. J was trimmed by 1 base and V by 4 bases; bases with no gene match: 7. The CDR3 contains 16 residues. Germline-derived CDR1 and CDR2 are SGHRS and YFSETQ. In nucleotides, the CDR3 is TGCGCCAGCAGCCCGCTCCCGGGAGGGTCCTACAATGAGCAGTTCTTC. It encodes CASSPLPGGSYNEQFF.

This clonotype was counted many times. The gene calls are TRBV7-2 and TRBJ1-2; unclear D gene. V gave up 2 bases and J gave up 4 bases, with 8 bases separating them. The CDR3 totals 13 residues. Per the germline V gene, CDR1 is SGHTA and CDR2 is FQGNSA. The CDR3 coding sequence is TGTGCCAGCAGCTTACTCCAGAGCTATGGCTACACCTTC. As protein: CASSLLQSYGYTF. The full variable domain, its missing parts supplied by reference TRBV7-2 and TRBJ1-2, is GAGVSQSPSNKVTEKGKDVELRCDPISGHTALYWYRQSLGQGLEFLIYFQGNSAPDKSGLPSDRFSAERTGGSVSTLTIQRTQQEDSAVYLCASSLLQSYGYTFGSGTRLTVV.

The rearrangement uses TRBV28 and TRBJ2-7; 7 nucleotides agree with TRBD1. The CDR3 is 15 amino acids. Germline V CDR1 and CDR2: MDHEN, SYDVKM. V was clipped by 7 bases and J by 9 bases; unmatched bases: 18. Written as DNA, the CDR3 is TGTGCCAGCAAATTCAGGACAGGTTCCAACTGGGGGCAGTACTTC. Amino acids: CASKFRTGSNWGQYF.

This clonotype was seen many times. The chain recombines TRBV15 with TRBJ2-7, with 7 bases aligning to TRBD1. The germline gives CDR1 LNHNV, CDR2 YYDKDF (reference sequence). This CDR3 region has 18 residues. The V segment lost 1 base and the J segment 2 bases; nucleotides outside the gene matches: 14. The CDR3 spells CATSRGGGSGQDPYEQYF. The CDR3 DNA sequence: TGTGCCACCAGCAGAGGGGGCGGATCAGGACAGGACCCCTACGAGCAGTACTTC.

This clonotype was recorded at least ten times. V is TRBV5-1 and J is TRBJ2-1, with TRBD2 matching 8 bases. The germline CDR1 and CDR2 sequences are SGHRS and YFSETQ. This CDR3 comprises 16 residues. V dropped 7 bases and J dropped 0; count of bases not matched to a gene: 9. The CDR3 loop is CASLGGAGVSYNEQFF. CDR3 in DNA: TGCGCCAGCCTAGGGGGAGCGGGGGTCTCCTACAATGAGCAGTTCTTC.

This clonotype was counted ten times or more. The chain carries TRBV7-9 and TRBJ1-6; 7 positions agree with TRBD1. The V gene end was trimmed by 5 bases and the J gene end by 7 bases; junction bases not matched to a gene: 8. Germline CDR1 is SEHNR and CDR2 is FQNEAQ (reference sequence). The CDR3 extends over 15 amino acids. The CDR3: CASSPMTGLNSPLHF. The CDR3 nucleotides are TGTGCCAGCAGCCCCATGACAGGGTTGAATTCACCCCTCCACTTT.

The table lists this clonotype with many counts. The chain combines TRBV6-5 with TRBJ1-1; D is uncertain. V was trimmed by 2 bases and J by 0 bases, leaving 4 bases between them. There are 13 residues in the CDR3. Germline values: CDR1 MNHEY, CDR2 SVGAGI. The CDR3 DNA reads as TGTGCCAGCAGTTACAAGTTGAACACTGAAGCTTTCTTT. The encoded protein is CASSYKLNTEAFF.

The chain joins TRBV5-1 to TRBJ2-1; TRBD2 might be the D (5 bases). The CDR3 sequence is 15 residues long. The V gene's germline CDR1 is SGHRS and CDR2 YFSETQ. V was cut by 3 bases and J by 0 bases, with 10 bases left in between. CDR3 in amino acids: CASSSRRDSYNEQFF. The CDR3 DNA reads as TGCGCCAGCAGCTCAAGACGGGACTCCTACAATGAGCAGTTCTTC.

This clonotype was seen at least ten times. The gene calls are TRBV7-9 and TRBJ1-2; D is ambiguous. The CDR3 runs to 15 residues. Germline lookup yields CDR1 SEHNR and CDR2 FQNEAQ (reference sequence). The germline V and J ends were trimmed by 6 bases and 0 bases, with 14 bases remaining between them. CDR3: CASRYGNPPNYGYTF. CDR3 coding DNA: TGTGCCAGCAGATACGGGAATCCCCCTAACTATGGCTACACCTTC.

This clonotype was seen ten or more times. The chain couples TRBV28 to TRBJ2-1; D is possibly TRBD2 (6 bases). This CDR3 is 11 amino acids long. V was cut by 6 bases and J by 12 bases, with 12 bases left in between. Germline loops: CDR1 MDHEN, CDR2 SYDVKM. CDR3 sequence: CASSRRGRQFF. The CDR3 bases are TGTGCCAGCAGCCGCCGGGGGAGGCAGTTCTTC. Full variable domain (outside the CDR3, taken from reference TRBV28 and TRBJ2-1): DVKVTQSSRYLVKRTGEKVFLECVQDMDHENMFWYRQDPGLGLRLIYFSYDVKMKEKGDIPEGYSVSREKKERFSLILESASTNQTSMYLCASSRRGRQFFGPGTRLTVL.

In its sample, this clonotype was seen many times. This chain joins TRBV5-1 and TRBJ2-3; 9 nucleotides agree with TRBD2. V dropped 4 bases and J dropped 3; count of bases not matched to a gene: 6. The CDR3 loop spans 15 amino acids. Per the germline V gene, CDR1 is SGHRS and CDR2 is YFSETQ. The CDR3 loop is CASSRLAARTDTQYF. CDR3 bases: TGCGCCAGCAGCCGACTAGCGGCCAGGACAGATACGCAGTATTTT. Full variable domain (outside the CDR3, taken from reference TRBV5-1 and TRBJ2-3): KAGVTQTPRYLIKTRGQQVTLSCSPISGHRSVSWYQQTPGQGLQFLFEYFSETQRNKGNFPGRFSGRQFSNSRSEMNVSTLELGDSALYLCASSRLAARTDTQYFGPGTRLTVL.

This clonotype showed up many times. This chain links TRBV5-1 with TRBJ1-1; the D gene is possibly TRBD1 (5 bases). V was cut by 3 bases and J by 1 base, with 7 bases left in between. The CDR3 is made up of 13 amino acids. Germline CDR1 reads SGHRS; CDR2 reads YFSETQ. CDR3 sequence reads: CASSSQGNTEAFF. DNA for the CDR3: TGCGCCAGCAGCTCCCAGGGGAACACTGAAGCTTTCTTT.

This clonotype was observed a single time. The chain employs TRBV18 and TRBJ2-3, with TRBD2 matching over 10 bases. After removal of 1 base from V and 7 bases from J, the junction contained 14 bases not matched to a gene. The CDR3 contains 18 residues. Germline CDR1 KGHSH, CDR2 LQKENI. CDR3 sequence reads: CASSPRQAGLARRNTQYF. The CDR3 DNA is TGTGCCAGCTCACCACGACAGGCGGGACTAGCGAGACGTAATACGCAGTATTTT.

This clonotype was counted a few times. This rearrangement joins TRBV20-1 to TRBJ2-5; D could derive from TRBD1 or TRBD2 (5 bases each). CDR1 is DFQATT and CDR2 is SNEGSKA in the germline V gene (reference sequence). The CDR3 consists of 14 residues. Trimming cost V 4 bases and J 5 bases, with 17 bases left between them. In DNA form, the CDR3 reads TGCAGTGCTACCCCCGGGACGACACGGGAGACCCAGTACTTC. Translating gives CSATPGTTRETQYF.

This clonotype was recorded at least ten times. This sequence joins TRBV20-1 and TRBJ1-2; D unresolved. CDR3 length: 14 residues. The germline V gene has CDR1 DFQATT and CDR2 SNEGSKA (reference sequence). Trimming left V 0 bases short and J 8 bases short, with 16 bases between. The CDR3 nucleotides are TGCAGTGCTAGAGATCCGGGATATGTAAGGGGCTACACCTTC. This gives the protein CSARDPGYVRGYTF.

This clonotype was detected many times. This sequence joins TRBV7-2 and TRBJ1-6, with 9 bases identical to TRBD1. The CDR3 runs to 15 residues. V dropped 2 bases and J dropped 5; count of bases not matched to a gene: 1. The V gene's germline CDR1 is SGHTA and CDR2 FQGNSA. The CDR3 DNA follows: TGTGCCAGCAGCTTAAGGACAGGGGATAATTCACCCCTCCACTTT. Amino acids: CASSLRTGDNSPLHF.